Following are 32 T cell receptor beta chains from one sample sequenced in a study of shared clonotypes between healthy human individuals. The naive CD8 subset, CD45RO-negative cells positively selected for CCR7, excluded terminally differentiated effector memory CD45RA+ cells. Produced via immunoSEQ multiplex PCR; TCRdb's table is partial and in-frame only. The table includes about 2.1 million clones, just over 90% detected once. Sequencing used naive CD8+ T cells from PBMCs. The receptors were sampled from a young man in good health. Some clones in this sample may be carry-over from other donors' samples.

This clone appeared a single time. The CDR3 region has the DNA TGTGCCAGCACTTCCCTTACTGGGCCTAGTAACATTCAGTACTTC. It specifies CASTSLTGPSNIQYF. This chain links TRBV27 with TRBJ2-4; D ambiguous. CDR1 is MNHEY and CDR2 is SMNVEV in the germline V gene (reference sequence). This CDR3 contains 15 residues. V lost 7 bases and J lost 7, with 20 bases in between.

The chain recombines TRBV28 with TRBJ1-2; D perhaps matches TRBD1 (5 bases). Germline CDR1 reads MDHEN; CDR2 reads SYDVKM. The CDR3 sequence is 15 residues long. V was trimmed by 6 bases and J by 4 bases, leaving 18 bases between them. The CDR3 sequence: CASRDRAGWIYGYTF. CDR3 in DNA: TGTGCCAGCAGGGATCGGGCAGGGTGGATCTATGGCTACACCTTC.

V usage is TRBV7-8 and J usage is TRBJ2-5, with 11 bases that match TRBD1. This CDR3 has 15 amino acids. Germline CDR1 and CDR2: SGHVS and FQNEAQ. J was trimmed by 5 bases and V by 2 bases; bases with no gene match: 4. This CDR3 reads CASSLWTGGVETQYF. DNA for the CDR3: TGTGCCAGCAGCTTATGGACAGGGGGCGTGGAGACCCAGTACTTC. Drawing the rest from reference TRBV7-8 and TRBJ2-5, the complete variable domain is GAGVSQSPRYKVAKRGQDVALRCDPISGHVSLFWYQQALGQGPEFLTYFQNEAQLDKSGLPSDRFFAERPEGSVSTLKIQRTQQEDSAVYLCASSLWTGGVETQYFGPGTRLLVL.

This rearrangement joins TRBV27 to TRBJ2-1, with a weak D call TRBD2 (5 bases). Trimming took off 5 bases at V and 9 bases at J, with 17 bases between the two ends. Germline assignment: CDR1 MNHEY and CDR2 SMNVEV (reference sequence). The CDR3 has 14 residues. The DNA of the CDR3 is TGTGCCAGCAGTCCCGGGCTAGCTTGGGGTGAGCAGTTCTTC. Translated: CASSPGLAWGEQFF.

The rearrangement uses TRBV27 and TRBJ2-7, with D perhaps assigned TRBD1 or TRBD2 (7 bases each). The CDR3 length is 15 residues. Germline loops: CDR1 MNHEY, CDR2 SMNVEV (reference sequence). V dropped 7 bases and J dropped 5 bases, with 21 bases sitting between them. In nucleotides, the CDR3 is TGTGCCAGCAACCTCAGGGGGGGGTACTTCCACGAGCAGTACTTC. It translates to CASNLRGGYFHEQYF.

The rearrangement uses TRBV28 and TRBJ2-1; 8 bases agree with TRBD1. The V segment lost 3 bases and the J segment 4 bases; nucleotides outside the gene matches: 20. The CDR3 length is 20 residues. Germline CDR1 is MDHEN and CDR2 is SYDVKM. CDR3 coding DNA: TGTGCCAGCAGTTTTGAAGGACCGCGGTCCTTGACAGGGGATTACAATGAGCAGTTCTTC. Translation: CASSFEGPRSLTGDYNEQFF. Using reference TRBV28 and TRBJ2-1 for the parts outside the CDR3, the full variable domain is DVKVTQSSRYLVKRTGEKVFLECVQDMDHENMFWYRQDPGLGLRLIYFSYDVKMKEKGDIPEGYSVSREKKERFSLILESASTNQTSMYLCASSFEGPRSLTGDYNEQFFGPGTRLTVL.

This chain connects TRBV6-1 to TRBJ1-1; a weak D match, TRBD1 (6 bases). The CDR3 covers 16 residues. The germline V gene has CDR1 MNHNS and CDR2 SASEGT. V shed 1 base and J shed 3 bases, with 15 bases lying between them. CDR3 amino acids: CASSEGPRGGYTEAFF. The CDR3 DNA is TGTGCCAGCAGTGAAGGCCCCAGGGGAGGATACACTGAAGCTTTCTTT.

V is TRBV4-1 and J is TRBJ2-1, with 10 bases identical to TRBD1. The CDR3 length is 15 residues. V shed 1 base, J shed 8 bases, and the junction held 5 bases outside the gene matches. CDR1 and CDR2 from the germline V gene are MGHRA and YSYEKL. CDR3 protein: CASSQGQGARDEQFF. The CDR3 DNA sequence: TGCGCCAGCAGCCAAGGACAGGGGGCTCGGGATGAGCAGTTCTTC.

The chain has TRBV4-2 and TRBJ2-1, with D uncertain. The V gene lost 1 base and the J gene lost 0 bases, with 10 bases spanning the gap. The germline V gene encodes CDR1 LGHNA and CDR2 YNFKEQ. CDR3 length: 16 residues. The CDR3: CASSQGVPSSYNEQFF. The CDR3 nucleotides read TGTGCCAGCAGCCAAGGGGTCCCGAGCTCCTACAATGAGCAGTTCTTC.

The V call is TRBV4-1, the J call TRBJ2-1; 9 bases are shared with TRBD2. Losses at the gene ends were 3 bases for V and 7 bases for J; bases not matched to a gene: 16. CDR1 MGHRA and CDR2 YSYEKL come from the germline V gene. There are 18 residues in the CDR3. The CDR3 region has the DNA TGCGCCAGCAGCCAGGCCGTGATTGGGACTAGCATTGGTAATGAGCAGTTCTTC. As protein: CASSQAVIGTSIGNEQFF.

The chain recombines TRBV6-1 with TRBJ1-1, with 7 bases identical to TRBD1. The length of the CDR3 is 14 residues. The V gene's germline CDR1 is MNHNS and CDR2 SASEGT. Trimming cost V 4 bases and J 4 bases; bases outside gene matches: 6. CDR3 DNA sequence: TGTGCCAGCAGTGGAAGGGGGCGCGGCACTGAAGCTTTCTTT. Translating it yields CASSGRGRGTEAFF.

A note on this clone: The identical CDR3 is also encoded by other nucleotide sequences in the sample. This chain links TRBV25-1 with TRBJ2-7; 7 nucleotides align to TRBD2. The CDR3 extends over 13 amino acids. Trimming at V came to 5 bases and at J to 4 bases, leaving 5 bases not matched to a gene. Germline CDR1 is MGHDK and CDR2 is SYGVNS. The chain's CDR3 is CASSRREGYEQYF. The CDR3 DNA reads TGTGCCAGCAGTCGGAGGGAGGGGTACGAGCAGTACTTC.

The chain joins TRBV7-3 to TRBJ2-7, with TRBD1 identical over 9 bases. Germline V gives CDR1 SGHTA, CDR2 FQGTGA. The CDR3 length is 15 residues. The junction had 10 bases not matched to a gene; V was cut back by 5 bases and J by 5 bases. The DNA for the CDR3 is TGTGCCAGCAGCAGAACAGGGGGCGCGTATAACGAGCAGTACTTC. Its translation: CASSRTGGAYNEQYF.

With regard to this clone: This specimen includes other DNA sequences encoding the same CDR3. The chain joins TRBV29-1 to TRBJ2-7, with no clear D. The length of the CDR3 is 11 residues. Germline CDR1 is SQVTM and CDR2 is ANQGSEA. V shed 2 bases and J shed 0 bases, with 2 bases lying between them. Here the CDR3 reads CSVELSYEQYF. The CDR3 region has the DNA TGCAGCGTTGAACTCTCCTACGAGCAGTACTTC.

The chain joins TRBV12-2 to TRBJ1-5; TRBD1, the table's D call, was not compared with the DNA. TRBV12-2 is assigned pseudogene status. This CDR3 has 15 residues. The CDR3 coding sequence is TGTGCAAGTCGCGACAGTCCCCCTAGCAATCAGCCCCAGCATTTT. This sequence encodes CASRDSPPSNQPQHF.

Written as DNA, the CDR3 is TGTGCCAGCAGCCAAGGGCCCCAGTGGAACACCGGGGAGCTGTTTTTT. It is translated as CASSQGPQWNTGELFF. This chain links TRBV4-2 with TRBJ2-2; no reliable D call. Germline CDR1 and CDR2: LGHNA and YNFKEQ. Trimming took 1 base from V and 1 from J, leaving 10 bases between them. The CDR3 is 16 residues long.

V is TRBV7-9 and J is TRBJ1-1; D is perhaps TRBD1 (6 bases). The ends were cut back, 4 bases at V and 5 bases at J, with 14 bases in the middle. Germline values: CDR1 SEHNR, CDR2 FQNEAQ (reference sequence). This CDR3 is 14 amino acids long. CDR3 amino acids: CASSSHREDTEAFF. The CDR3 bases are TGTGCCAGCAGCTCTCACAGGGAAGATACTGAAGCTTTCTTT.

The chain combines TRBV6-1 with TRBJ2-7, with D uncertain. The CDR3 extends over 14 amino acids. Germline CDR1 reads MNHNS; CDR2 reads SASEGT. V dropped 3 bases and J dropped 3 bases, with 12 bases sitting between them. The CDR3 loop reads CASSDGGVDYEQYF. CDR3 bases: TGTGCCAGCAGTGACGGTGGCGTGGACTACGAGCAGTACTTC.

CDR3 coding DNA: TGTGCCAGTAGCCACGTCCCGGGACAGGTCTATGGCTACACCTTC. The encoded protein is CASSHVPGQVYGYTF. The chain combines TRBV19 with TRBJ1-2, with 8 bases fitting TRBD1. CDR1 is LNHDA and CDR2 is SQIVND in the germline V gene (reference sequence). The CDR3 extends over 15 amino acids. V lost 6 bases, J lost 4 bases, and 10 bases stayed unmatched.

The CDR3 coding sequence is TGTGCCAGCGGACCGGAGAGCTGGGACTATGGCTACACCTTC. This encodes CASGPESWDYGYTF. The chain carries TRBV6-1 and TRBJ1-2; D is unclear. The germline V and J ends were trimmed by 8 bases and 3 bases, with 16 bases remaining between them. CDR1 MNHNS and CDR2 SASEGT come from the germline V gene. This CDR3 is 14 amino acids long.

The V gene is TRBV15, the J gene TRBJ1-1; weak D call: TRBD1 (5 bases). Trimming left V 4 bases short and J 11 bases short, with 14 bases between. Per germline, CDR1 LNHNV and CDR2 YYDKDF (reference sequence). The CDR3 has 12 amino acids. The CDR3 spells CATSKGFPLAFF. The CDR3 region has the DNA TGTGCCACCAGCAAGGGGTTCCCTCTTGCTTTCTTT.

The chain is built from TRBV4-3 and TRBJ1-2, with D possibly matching TRBD1 (6 bases). The CDR3 has 15 amino acids. Germline V gives CDR1 LGHNA, CDR2 YSLEER. Trimming removed 4 bases from V and 4 bases from J, with 16 bases in between. Here the CDR3 reads CASSLLEGTPYGYTF. CDR3 nucleotide sequence: TGCGCCAGCAGCCTCCTAGAGGGGACACCCTATGGCTACACCTTC.

Written as DNA, the CDR3 is TGTGCCAGTAGTACCTCGGGGACCATGAACACTGAAGCTTTCTTT. Translation: CASSTSGTMNTEAFF. V gene TRBV19 combines with J gene TRBJ1-1; TRBD1 might be the D (5 bases). The V gene's germline CDR1 is LNHDA and CDR2 SQIVND (reference sequence). V lost 4 bases and J 0 bases, leaving 12 bases between the germline ends. The CDR3 is 15 amino acids. Filled out from reference TRBV19 and TRBJ1-1, the complete variable domain reads DGGITQSPKYLFRKEGQNVTLSCEQNLNHDAMYWYRQDPGQGLRLIYYSQIVNDFQKGDIAEGYSVSREKKESFPLTVTSAQKNPTAFYLCASSTSGTMNTEAFFGQGTRLTVV.

The CDR3 DNA is TGTGCCAGCAGCCAAGCCGGCTTGTCTGGCGAGCAGTACTTC. It encodes CASSQAGLSGEQYF. The rearrangement links TRBV14 to TRBJ2-7; unclear D gene. The germline V and J ends were trimmed by 1 base and 6 bases, with 13 bases remaining between them. The germline V gene encodes CDR1 SGHDN and CDR2 FVKESK. The CDR3 is 14 residues long.

This chain uses TRBV27 with TRBJ1-1; no definite D call. CDR1 is MNHEY and CDR2 is SMNVEV in the germline V gene (reference sequence). The V end was cut by 6 bases, the J end by 5 bases, with 19 bases between. The CDR3 is 15 amino acids. The CDR3 region is CASSLLTGRMTEAFF. Here the CDR3 DNA reads TGTGCCAGCAGCCTTCTTACCGGGAGGATGACTGAAGCTTTCTTT.

This chain uses TRBV5-1 with TRBJ2-2; D may be TRBD1 or TRBD2 (5 bases each). CDR3 length: 18 amino acids. Per the germline V gene, CDR1 is SGHRS and CDR2 is YFSETQ. V was clipped by 4 bases and J by 4 bases, with 23 bases between them. The CDR3 region has the DNA TGCGCCAGCAGCCCGCCGGGGAGCGTGGGGACCTTCACCGGGGAGCTGTTTTTT. Encoded protein: CASSPPGSVGTFTGELFF. The full variable domain, rest sourced from reference TRBV5-1 and TRBJ2-2, is KAGVTQTPRYLIKTRGQQVTLSCSPISGHRSVSWYQQTPGQGLQFLFEYFSETQRNKGNFPGRFSGRQFSNSRSEMNVSTLELGDSALYLCASSPPGSVGTFTGELFFGEGSRLTVL.

Points on this clone: Distinct nucleotide sequences in the sample also encode this CDR3. The chain uses TRBV29-1 and TRBJ2-2; no firm D call. CDR3 length equals 13 residues. Germline V gene data show CDR1 as SQVTM and CDR2 as ANQGSEA. Trimming pared 5 bases from V and 2 bases from J, leaving 9 bases between. CDR3 sequence: CSVRQLNTGELFF. The CDR3 nucleotides are TGCAGCGTTCGCCAACTAAACACCGGGGAGCTGTTTTTT.

The chain links TRBV11-2 to TRBJ2-1; 7 bases line up with TRBD2. The germline gives CDR1 SGHAT, CDR2 FQNNGV. The V segment lost 5 bases and the J segment 9 bases; nucleotides outside the gene matches: 19. The CDR3 has 17 residues. CDR3 sequence reads: CASSPSSVAGKTAEQFF. Written as DNA, the CDR3 is TGTGCCAGCAGCCCCTCCTCCGTAGCGGGCAAGACGGCTGAGCAGTTCTTC.

The chain uses TRBV5-1 and TRBJ2-1; 12 nucleotides match TRBD2. CDR3 size: 16 residues. Germline V gives CDR1 SGHRS, CDR2 YFSETQ. V trimming: 4 bases; J trimming: 6 bases; junction bases outside the gene matches: 8. Written as DNA, the CDR3 is TGCGCCAGCAGCGTACTAGCGGGAGGAATTTCCAATGAGCAGTTCTTC. It translates to CASSVLAGGISNEQFF.

This sequence joins TRBV2 and TRBJ2-3; 11 positions match TRBD1. There are 17 residues in the CDR3. V lost 10 bases and J lost 2; bases outside the gene matches: 14. Germline V lookup: CDR1 SNHLY, CDR2 FYNNEI. The DNA for the CDR3 is TGTGCCAACCGGTGGGAGGGACAGGGGGATGTCACAGATACGCAGTATTTT. This encodes CANRWEGQGDVTDTQYF.

The chain joins TRBV6-1 to TRBJ1-5; weak D call: TRBD1 (5 bases). Per germline, CDR1 MNHNS and CDR2 SASEGT. Trimming cost V 6 bases and J 4 bases, with 16 bases left between them. The CDR3 totals 15 residues. DNA for the CDR3: TGTGCCAGCAGGGGGGGAAGATGGGAAAATCAGCCCCAGCATTTT. It codes for CASRGGRWENQPQHF.

For this clone: Other DNA sequences in the same sample also yield this CDR3. The chain uses TRBV27 and TRBJ2-7; D is ambiguous. Germline V gene lookup returns CDR1 MNHEY and CDR2 SMNVEV (reference sequence). There are 12 residues in the CDR3. V was clipped by 3 bases and J by 1 base, with 4 bases between them. In DNA, the CDR3 is TGTGCCAGCAGTTTCGGATCCTACGAGCAGTACTTC. Encoded protein: CASSFGSYEQYF.